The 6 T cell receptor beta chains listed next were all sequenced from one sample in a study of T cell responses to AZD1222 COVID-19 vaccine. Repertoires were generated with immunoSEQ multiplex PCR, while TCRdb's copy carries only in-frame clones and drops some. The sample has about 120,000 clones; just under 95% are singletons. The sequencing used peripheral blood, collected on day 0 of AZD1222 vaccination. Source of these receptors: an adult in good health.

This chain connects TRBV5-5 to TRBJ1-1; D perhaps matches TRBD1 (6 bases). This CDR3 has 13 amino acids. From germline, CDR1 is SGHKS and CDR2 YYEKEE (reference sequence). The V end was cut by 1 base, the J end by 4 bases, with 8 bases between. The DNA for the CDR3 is TGTGCCAGCAGCTTGATCAGGGGCACTGAAGCTTTCTTT. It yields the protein CASSLIRGTEAFF.

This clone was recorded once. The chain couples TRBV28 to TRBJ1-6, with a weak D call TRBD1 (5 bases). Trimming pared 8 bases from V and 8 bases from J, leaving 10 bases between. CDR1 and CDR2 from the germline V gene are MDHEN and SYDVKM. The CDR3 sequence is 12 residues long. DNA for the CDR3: TGTGCCAGCTCTCAAGGGGATTCACCCCTCCACTTT. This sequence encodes CASSQGDSPLHF. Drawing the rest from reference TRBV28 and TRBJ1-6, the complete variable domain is DVKVTQSSRYLVKRTGEKVFLECVQDMDHENMFWYRQDPGLGLRLIYFSYDVKMKEKGDIPEGYSVSREKKERFSLILESASTNQTSMYLCASSQGDSPLHFGNGTRLTVT.

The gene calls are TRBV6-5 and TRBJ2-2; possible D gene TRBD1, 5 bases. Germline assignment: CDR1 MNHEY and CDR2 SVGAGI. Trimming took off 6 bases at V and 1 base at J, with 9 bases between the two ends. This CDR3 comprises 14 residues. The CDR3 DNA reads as TGTGCCAGCAGCGGCAGGGAGAACACCGGGGAGCTGTTTTTT. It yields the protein CASSGRENTGELFF.

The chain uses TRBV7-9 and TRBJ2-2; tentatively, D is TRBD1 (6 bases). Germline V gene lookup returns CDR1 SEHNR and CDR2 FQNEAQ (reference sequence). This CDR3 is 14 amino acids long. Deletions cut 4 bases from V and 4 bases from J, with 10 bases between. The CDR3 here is CASSSTGITGELFF. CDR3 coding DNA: TGTGCCAGCAGCTCCACAGGGATCACCGGGGAGCTGTTTTTT.

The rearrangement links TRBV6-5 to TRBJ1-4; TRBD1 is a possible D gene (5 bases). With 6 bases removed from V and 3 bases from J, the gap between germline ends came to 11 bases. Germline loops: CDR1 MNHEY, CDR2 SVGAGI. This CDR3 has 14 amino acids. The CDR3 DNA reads TGTGCCAGCAGCAGGGAGAGGGCTAATGAAAAACTGTTTTTT. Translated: CASSRERANEKLFF.

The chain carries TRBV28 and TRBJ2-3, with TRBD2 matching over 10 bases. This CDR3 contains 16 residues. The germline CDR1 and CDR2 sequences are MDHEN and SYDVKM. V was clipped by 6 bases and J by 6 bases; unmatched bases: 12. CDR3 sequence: CASSPRGEAGGDTQYF. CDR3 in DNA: TGTGCCAGCAGCCCAAGGGGGGAAGCGGGAGGGGATACGCAGTATTTT.